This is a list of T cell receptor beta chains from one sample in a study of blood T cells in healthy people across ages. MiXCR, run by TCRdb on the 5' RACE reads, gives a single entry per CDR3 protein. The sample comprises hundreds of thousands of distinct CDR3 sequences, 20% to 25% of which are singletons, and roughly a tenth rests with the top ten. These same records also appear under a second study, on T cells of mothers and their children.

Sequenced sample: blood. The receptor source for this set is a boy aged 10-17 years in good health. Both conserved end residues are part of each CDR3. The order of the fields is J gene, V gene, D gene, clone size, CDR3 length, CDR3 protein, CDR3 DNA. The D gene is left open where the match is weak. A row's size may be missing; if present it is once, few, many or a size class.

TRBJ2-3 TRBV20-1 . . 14 CSARTSSASDTQYF TGCAGTGCGCGAACTAGTTCAGCATCAGATACGCAGTATTTT
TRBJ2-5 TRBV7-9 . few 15 CASSSGGVTQETQYF TGTGCCAGCAGCTCTGGAGGGGTCACCCAAGAGACCCAGTACTTC
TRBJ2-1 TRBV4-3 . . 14 CASSQDGGSNEQFF TGCGCCAGCAGCCAAGATGGAGGGTCCAATGAGCAGTTCTTC
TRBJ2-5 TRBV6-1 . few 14 CASSEAGRQETQYF TGTGCCAGCAGTGAAGCCGGCCGCCAAGAGACCCAGTACTTC
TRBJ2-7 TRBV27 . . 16 CASSLGPDLLTYEQYF TGTGCCAGCAGTTTAGGGCCCGATTTACTAACCTACGAGCAGTACTTC
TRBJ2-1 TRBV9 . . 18 CASSLSGTPQFSYNEQFF TGTGCCAGCAGCCTTTCAGGAACGCCCCAATTCTCCTACAATGAGCAGTTCTTC
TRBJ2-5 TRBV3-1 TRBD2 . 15 CASSQSGLARETQYF TGTGCCAGCAGCCAATCGGGACTAGCGAGGGAGACCCAGTACTTC
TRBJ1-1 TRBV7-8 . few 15 CASSLSGGLNTEAFF TGTGCCAGCAGCTTATCGGGAGGGTTAAACACTGAAGCTTTCTTT
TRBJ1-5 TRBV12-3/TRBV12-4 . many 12 CASSLADQPQHF TGTGCCAGCAGTTTAGCAGATCAGCCCCAGCATTTT
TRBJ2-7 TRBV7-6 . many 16 CASSHSGSGTWNEQYF TGTGCCAGCAGCCATTCCGGTTCGGGAACTTGGAACGAGCAGTACTTC
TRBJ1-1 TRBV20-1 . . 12 CSASAENTEAFF TGCAGTGCTAGCGCGGAGAACACTGAAGCTTTCTTT
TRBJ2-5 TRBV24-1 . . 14 CATSDRDFQETQYF TGTGCCACCAGTGACCGGGACTTCCAAGAGACCCAGTACTTC
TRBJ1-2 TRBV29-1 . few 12 CSVDAGTDGYTF TGCAGCGTTGATGCGGGGACTGATGGCTACACCTTC
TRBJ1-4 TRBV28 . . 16 CASSSFSDATNEKLFF TGTGCCAGCAGCTCATTTTCAGACGCAACTAATGAAAAACTGTTTTTT
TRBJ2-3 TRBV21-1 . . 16 CTSSKAKGRRADTQYF TGTACCAGCAGCAAAGCTAAGGGGCGCCGGGCAGATACGCAGTATTTT
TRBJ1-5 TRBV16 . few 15 CASSQSGTVNQPQHF TGTGCCAGCAGCCAATCCGGGACGGTGAATCAGCCCCAGCATTTT
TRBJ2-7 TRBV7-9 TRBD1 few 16 CASSLEGQGDSYEQYF TGTGCCAGCAGCTTAGAAGGACAGGGGGACTCCTACGAGCAGTACTTC
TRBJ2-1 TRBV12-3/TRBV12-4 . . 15 CASNPTKVSNNEQFF TGTGCCAGCAACCCGACCAAAGTTTCTAACAATGAGCAGTTCTTC
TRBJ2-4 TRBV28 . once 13 CASSLGAVNIQYF TGTGCCAGCAGTCTGGGGGCCGTAAACATTCAGTACTTC
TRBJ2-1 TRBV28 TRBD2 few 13 CASLRTSLNEQFF TGTGCCAGCCTGCGGACTAGCCTTAATGAGCAGTTCTTC
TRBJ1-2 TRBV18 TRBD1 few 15 CASSPLGTEVFGYTF TGTGCCAGCTCACCTCTCGGGACAGAGGTCTTTGGCTACACCTTC
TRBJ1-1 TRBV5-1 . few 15 CASSLSRERNTEAFF TGCGCCAGCAGCTTGTCAAGGGAAAGGAACACTGAAGCTTTCTTT
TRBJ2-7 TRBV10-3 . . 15 CAISEGPLPNYEQYF TGTGCCATCAGTGAGGGGCCCCTTCCAAACTACGAGCAGTACTTC
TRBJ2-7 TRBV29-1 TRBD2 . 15 CSVSGLASANYEQYF TGCAGCGTTTCGGGACTAGCGAGCGCAAACTACGAGCAGTACTTC
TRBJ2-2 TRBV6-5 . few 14 CASAEQGNTGELFF TGTGCCAGCGCAGAACAGGGGAACACCGGGGAGCTGTTTTTT
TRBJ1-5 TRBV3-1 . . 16 CASSQEIDGSNQPQHF TGTGCCAGCAGCCAAGAGATCGACGGTAGCAATCAGCCCCAGCATTTT
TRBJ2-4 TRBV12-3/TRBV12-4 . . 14 CASRGGGAQNIQYF TGTGCCAGTAGGGGCGGTGGTGCCCAAAACATTCAGTACTTC
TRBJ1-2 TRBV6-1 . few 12 CASNTGTDGYTF TGTGCCAGCAACACGGGGACGGATGGCTACACCTTC